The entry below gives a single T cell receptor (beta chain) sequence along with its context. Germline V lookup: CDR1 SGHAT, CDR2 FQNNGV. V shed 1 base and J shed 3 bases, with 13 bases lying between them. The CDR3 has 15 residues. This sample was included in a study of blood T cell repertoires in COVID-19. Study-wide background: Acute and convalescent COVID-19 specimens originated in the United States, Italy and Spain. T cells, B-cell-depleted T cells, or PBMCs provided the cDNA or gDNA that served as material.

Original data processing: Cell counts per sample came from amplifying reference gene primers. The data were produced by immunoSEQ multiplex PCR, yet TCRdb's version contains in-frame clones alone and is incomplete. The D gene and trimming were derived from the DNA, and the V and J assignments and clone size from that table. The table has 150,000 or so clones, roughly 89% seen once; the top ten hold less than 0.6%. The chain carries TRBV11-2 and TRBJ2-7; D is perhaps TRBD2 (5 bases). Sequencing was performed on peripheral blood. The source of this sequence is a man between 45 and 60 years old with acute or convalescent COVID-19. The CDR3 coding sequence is TGTGCCAGCAGCTTAGGAGGGTCAATGTTCTACGAGCAGTACTTC. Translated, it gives CASSLGGSMFYEQYF.